This TCR beta chain was recorded in a study of CD4 T cells in relation to SARS-CoV-2 and coronaviruses. General study findings and limits: Around 60% of donors had memory CD4+ clonotypes crossrecognizing SARS-CoV-2 and common cold coronavirus spike.

The unexposed donors gave CD4+ T cells in about 2010-2019, prior to COVID-19. Germline loops: CDR1 SGHAT, CDR2 FQNNGV. With 5 bases removed from V and 1 base from J, the gap between germline ends came to 2 bases. This CDR3 contains 11 residues. Only in-frame clones appear in the TCRdb table, and some are missing; sequencing was by immunoSEQ multiplex PCR. The sample has 60,000 to 75,000 clones; roughly 93% are singletons. For this clone: Its specificity is not known.

The sequenced sample consisted of naive CD4+ T cells from PBMCs. Documented subset: naive CD4+ T cells isolated by negative enrichment. The rearrangement links TRBV11-2 to TRBJ2-5; no firm D call. The sequence was obtained from a human donor in good health. The CDR3 is CASSTQETQYF. The CDR3, as DNA: TGTGCCAGCAGCACCCAAGAGACCCAGTACTTC.